This is a list of T cell receptor beta chains from one sample in a study of patients and donors after allogeneic stem cell transplantation. TCRdb analysed the RT-PCR reads with MiXCR anew, one entry per CDR3 protein. In the table there are 160,000 or so distinct CDR3 sequences, nearly 25% of which are singletons. The source material was blood, either unsorted or a sorted T cell fraction (not recorded which). The origin of the receptors is a human donor who was either an allogeneic HSCT recipient or a stem cell or donor lymphocyte infusion donor (not recorded which). It is not recorded whose cells these are; they may come from a transplant donor. The CDR3 runs from the conserved cysteine through the conserved F or W. D genes are given only for firm matches. Rows give clone size only sometimes, using once, few, many, or a class for an expanded clone.

J,size,V,D,CDR3,DNA
TRBJ2-1,few,TRBV24-1,TRBD2,CATSGDGGSLYNEQFF,TGTGCCACCAGTGGAGACGGGGGGTCTCTTTACAATGAGCAGTTCTTC
TRBJ1-6,NA,TRBV9,NA,CASSPRLGHGANSPLHF,TGTGCCAGCAGCCCGCGGCTGGGGCATGGGGCAAATTCACCCCTCCACTTT
TRBJ2-7,few,TRBV29-1,NA,CSVEARGEGHYEQYF,TGCAGCGTTGAAGCTCGAGGAGAGGGACACTACGAGCAGTACTTC
TRBJ1-1,NA,TRBV3-1,TRBD1,CASSPRTGEAEAFF,TGTGCCAGCAGCCCACGGACAGGGGAAGCTGAAGCTTTCTTT
TRBJ2-5,NA,TRBV7-2,TRBD2,CASRPSGAQETQYF,TGTGCCAGCAGACCTAGCGGGGCACAAGAGACCCAGTACTTC
TRBJ2-3,few,TRBV12-3/TRBV12-4,NA,CASSVFPRDTQYF,TGTGCCAGCAGTGTATTCCCTCGGGATACGCAGTATTTT
TRBJ2-3,once,TRBV4-3,NA,CASSQGLAGRGGRADTQYF,TGCGCCAGCAGCCAAGGTCTAGCGGGCAGGGGGGGGCGTGCAGATACGCAGTATTTT
TRBJ2-3,few,TRBV20-1,NA,CSARPSSTDTQYF,TGCAGTGCAAGGCCCTCCAGCACAGATACGCAGTATTTT
TRBJ1-2,NA,TRBV12-3/TRBV12-4,NA,CASSSGPYGYTF,TGTGCCAGCAGCTCAGGCCCCTATGGCTACACCTTC
TRBJ1-4,few,TRBV7-3,TRBD1,CASSLPLQGADEKLFF,TGTGCCAGCAGCTTACCCCTACAGGGGGCGGATGAAAAACTGTTTTTT
TRBJ1-2,few,TRBV6-1,NA,CASSDPGQGDYGYTF,TGTGCCAGCAGCGACCCTGGGCAGGGCGACTATGGCTACACCTTC
TRBJ2-7,few,TRBV5-1,NA,CASSLAVRARGHPTYEQYF,NA
TRBJ1-6,few,TRBV5-1,NA,CASSPGRSYNSPLHF,TGCGCCAGCAGTCCAGGACGCTCCTATAATTCACCCCTCCACTTT
TRBJ1-1,few,TRBV5-1,NA,CASSTGSPLNTEAFF,TGCGCCAGCAGCACCGGTAGTCCCCTGAACACTGAAGCTTTCTTT
TRBJ2-3,NA,TRBV5-1,TRBD2,CASSLLGIIAGSDTQYF,TGCGCCAGCAGCTTGCTCGGGATAATAGCGGGGTCAGATACGCAGTATTTT
TRBJ1-3,few,TRBV7-9,NA,CARLDTSNTIYF,TGTGCCAGACTGGACACTTCCAACACCATATATTTT
TRBJ2-5,NA,TRBV6-1,TRBD2,CASSDLAGIQETQYF,TGTGCCAGCAGTGATCTAGCGGGGATCCAAGAGACCCAGTACTTC
TRBJ2-3,NA,TRBV5-1,TRBD1,CASSFKSTGTQYF,TGCGCCAGCAGCTTCAAGTCGACAGGGACGCAGTATTTT
TRBJ1-6,few,TRBV12-3/TRBV12-4,TRBD1,CASKLGQSRPLHF,TGTGCCAGCAAATTGGGACAGAGTAGACCCCTCCACTTT
TRBJ2-7,NA,TRBV12-3/TRBV12-4,TRBD1,CASSLTGSRASYEQYF,TGTGCCAGCAGTTTGACAGGGTCAAGGGCCTCCTACGAGCAGTACTTC
TRBJ1-1,few,TRBV12-3/TRBV12-4,NA,CASSLRGGPEAFF,TGTGCCAGCAGTTTACGGGGAGGCCCTGAAGCTTTCTTT
TRBJ2-7,NA,TRBV3-1,TRBD2,CASSRTSGGYEEQYF,TGTGCCAGCAGCCGGACTAGCGGGGGGTACGAGGAGCAGTACTTC
TRBJ2-7,NA,TRBV29-1,TRBD1,CSVPGQSYEQYF,TGCAGCGTTCCGGGACAGAGCTACGAGCAGTACTTC
TRBJ2-7,NA,TRBV5-1,NA,CASSLKGDSYEQYF,TGCGCCAGCAGCCTGAAAGGGGACTCCTACGAGCAGTACTTC
TRBJ1-2,NA,TRBV18,NA,CASSQWPQTGLTGGYTF,TGTGCCAGCTCCCAATGGCCACAAACGGGGTTGACTGGAGGCTACACCTTC
TRBJ2-7,NA,TRBV29-1,NA,CSVDLGSPYEQYF,TGCAGCGTTGATCTCGGCAGCCCCTACGAGCAGTACTTC
TRBJ1-4,few,TRBV30,TRBD1,CAWSHWDRLNEKLFF,TGTGCCTGGAGTCATTGGGACAGGCTTAATGAAAAACTGTTTTTT
TRBJ2-1,once,TRBV19,NA,CASSGGSYNEQFF,TGTGCCAGTAGCGGGGGATCCTACAATGAGCAGTTCTTC
TRBJ1-2,NA,TRBV12-3/TRBV12-4,NA,CASSRGDGYTF,TGTGCCAGCAGTAGGGGGGATGGCTACACCTTC
TRBJ2-7,few,TRBV12-3/TRBV12-4,NA,CASSFGQSSYEQYF,TGTGCCAGCAGTTTTGGGCAGAGTTCCTACGAGCAGTACTTC
TRBJ2-1,few,TRBV12-3/TRBV12-4,NA,CASSPQSSSYNEQFF,TGTGCCAGCAGTCCGCAGTCTAGCTCCTACAATGAGCAGTTCTTC
TRBJ2-1,NA,TRBV12-3/TRBV12-4,NA,CASSFFGQRLQFF,TGTGCCAGCAGTTTCTTCGGACAGCGATTGCAGTTCTTC
TRBJ1-1,NA,TRBV7-3,NA,CASSPTLPGTPMSLNTEAFF,TGTGCCAGCAGCCCCACCCTCCCCGGGACCCCGATGTCTCTAAACACTGAAGCTTTCTTT
TRBJ1-6,NA,TRBV5-1,TRBD1,CASSLLPDRVDNSPLHF,TGCGCCAGCAGCCTCCTACCCGACAGGGTTGATAATTCACCCCTCCACTTT
TRBJ2-1,NA,TRBV12-3/TRBV12-4,TRBD1,CASSLGGDRDNEQFF,TGTGCCAGCAGTTTAGGTGGGGACAGGGACAATGAGCAGTTCTTC
TRBJ1-2,many,TRBV7-2,NA,CASSLVRGGGGYTF,TGTGCCAGCAGCTTAGTCAGGGGAGGAGGAGGCTACACCTTC
TRBJ2-1,NA,TRBV20-1,NA,CSARDPGGPSYNEQFF,TGCAGTGCTAGAGATCCGGGCGGCCCCTCCTACAATGAGCAGTTCTTC
TRBJ2-1,NA,TRBV5-1,NA,CASSSNFWGAIGNEQFF,TGCGCCAGCAGCTCCAACTTCTGGGGTGCGATAGGCAATGAGCAGTTCTTC
TRBJ2-3,few,TRBV21-1,NA,CASRGGTSEVSGTDTQYF,TGTGCCAGCAGGGGGGGGACTAGCGAAGTTTCTGGCACAGATACGCAGTATTTT
TRBJ2-7,NA,TRBV5-1,TRBD2,CASSLVSGYAYEQYF,TGCGCCAGCAGCTTGGTTAGCGGGTATGCCTACGAGCAGTACTTC
TRBJ1-2,NA,TRBV7-2,NA,CASSFPGPSGGYTF,TGTGCCAGCAGCTTTCCGGGACCCAGTGGTGGCTACACCTTC
TRBJ2-1,few,TRBV12-3/TRBV12-4,TRBD2,CASSLGLAGGGYNEQFF,TGTGCCAGCAGTTTAGGGCTAGCGGGAGGAGGTTACAATGAGCAGTTCTTC
TRBJ1-3,NA,TRBV6-6,NA,CASRFRVTHGNTIYF,TGTGCCAGCAGATTCAGGGTCACACACGGAAACACCATATATTTT
TRBJ2-2,NA,TRBV25-1,TRBD2,CASSGTSAGELFF,TGTGCCAGCAGTGGGACTAGCGCCGGGGAGCTGTTTTTT
TRBJ1-2,NA,TRBV20-1,NA,CSARDFGWSYGYTF,TGCAGTGCTAGAGATTTCGGGTGGAGCTATGGCTACACCTTC
TRBJ1-3,NA,TRBV7-8,NA,CASSLPRGLTSGNTIYF,TGTGCCAGCAGCCTACCGCGGGGCCTAACCTCTGGAAACACCATATATTTT
TRBJ2-1,NA,TRBV12-3/TRBV12-4,NA,CASSLMGNFGNEQFF,TGTGCCAGCAGTTTAATGGGGAACTTCGGGAATGAGCAGTTCTTC
TRBJ2-1,NA,TRBV20-1,TRBD2,CSARTSGGSHSYNEQFF,TGCAGTGCTAGAACTAGCGGGGGTTCACACTCCTACAATGAGCAGTTCTTC
TRBJ1-3,many,TRBV12-3/TRBV12-4,TRBD1,CASSLDRGRLDF,TGTGCCAGCAGTTTAGACAGGGGGCGCCTGGATTTT
TRBJ2-6,few,TRBV5-1,TRBD1,CASSRGTDVRNVLTF,TGCGCCAGCAGCCGTGGGACAGATGTACGCAACGTCCTGACTTTC
TRBJ1-4,many,TRBV12-3/TRBV12-4,TRBD1,CASSWDRDSTSTNEKLFF,TGTGCCAGCAGCTGGGACAGGGACTCCACCTCAACTAATGAAAAACTGTTTTTT
TRBJ2-7,few,TRBV5-1,NA,CASSLDGDRYSYEQYF,TGCGCCAGCAGCTTGGATGGTGACAGATATTCCTACGAGCAGTACTTC
TRBJ1-6,NA,TRBV7-2,NA,CASSWPPGQGGSDSPLHF,TGTGCCAGCAGCTGGCCGCCGGGACAAGGTGGATCGGATTCACCCCTCCACTTT
TRBJ1-1,NA,TRBV4-2,NA,CASSHPTGPEAFF,TGTGCCAGCAGCCACCCCACGGGACCTGAAGCTTTCTTT
TRBJ1-6,NA,TRBV5-1,NA,CASSLVGFSYNSPLHF,TGCGCCAGCAGCTTGGTGGGTTTCTCCTATAATTCACCCCTCCACTTT
TRBJ2-3,NA,TRBV9,TRBD2,CASSVSGSFKDTQYF,TGTGCCAGCAGCGTAAGCGGGAGTTTTAAAGATACGCAGTATTTT
TRBJ1-4,NA,TRBV30,NA,CAWSPLGRGEKLFF,TGTGCCTGGAGCCCGTTGGGGCGGGGTGAAAAACTGTTTTTT
TRBJ2-1,few,TRBV20-1,TRBD2,CSAPRGFSYNEQFF,TGCAGTGCTCCGCGGGGGTTCTCCTACAATGAGCAGTTCTTC
TRBJ1-1,few,TRBV27,NA,CASSLGGRGGTEAFF,TGTGCCAGCAGTTTAGGAGGTCGGGGAGGCACTGAAGCTTTCTTT